The 30 T cell receptor beta chains below all came from one sample that was sequenced in a study of cytomegalovirus exposure and HLA in healthy donors. Measured with immunoSEQ multiplex PCR; TCRdb has only the in-frame clones, and not every one. The table lists 60,000 to 85,000 clones, 90% to 95% of them singletons, with approximately 1.5% in the top ten. The sample taken for sequencing was PBMCs. All receptors come from a man aged 18 to 30 in good health and CMV-seropositive.

This chain connects TRBV5-6 to TRBJ1-5; possible D gene TRBD1, 5 bases. Germline CDR1 SGHDT, CDR2 YYEEEE. Trimming cost V 0 bases and J 0 bases, with 10 bases left between them. The CDR3 runs 16 residues. CDR3 sequence (DNA): TGTGCCAGCAGCTTGGCCGCAGGGAATAGCAATCAGCCCCAGCATTTT. Protein product: CASSLAAGNSNQPQHF.

The chain links TRBV27 to TRBJ2-6; unclear D gene. The CDR3 spans 20 residues. V was trimmed by 5 bases and J by 0 bases, leaving 23 bases between them. Per germline, CDR1 MNHEY and CDR2 SMNVEV (reference sequence). CDR3 loop: CASSPPPSEVGYSGANVLTF. For the CDR3, the DNA is TGTGCCAGCAGTCCCCCACCGAGTGAGGTTGGGTACTCTGGGGCCAACGTCCTGACTTTC.

This clone has only a few counts. The chain combines TRBV9 with TRBJ2-5, with D unclear. The CDR3 runs to 14 residues. Germline CDR1 and CDR2: SGDLS and YYNGEE. Trimming left V 4 bases short and J 5 bases short, with 15 bases between. CDR3 sequence: CASSPSRLWETQYF. The CDR3 DNA reads as TGTGCCAGCAGCCCATCCAGGCTTTGGGAGACCCAGTACTTC.

CDR3 protein: CASSLPLNTGELFF. The CDR3 bases are TGTGCCAGCAGCTTACCCCTGAACACCGGGGAGCTGTTTTTT. The rearrangement links TRBV7-9 to TRBJ2-2; D not certain. V lost 2 bases, J lost 1 base, and 5 bases lay in between. In germline, CDR1 is SEHNR, CDR2 FQNEAQ (reference sequence). CDR3 size: 14 residues.

The chain employs TRBV11-2 and TRBJ2-1; TRBD2 might be the D (7 bases). CDR1 and CDR2 from the germline V gene are SGHAT and FQNNGV. CDR3 size: 18 residues. V was pared by 3 bases and J by 0 bases, with 18 bases between. The CDR3 region has the DNA TGTGCCAGCAGCTTTTCCGTCCGGGGGGCCAGCTCCTACAATGAGCAGTTCTTC. This translates into CASSFSVRGASSYNEQFF.

This clone was seen a few times. The chain has TRBV2 and TRBJ2-1; 8 bases match TRBD2. J gave up 4 bases and V 4 bases, and 9 bases lay outside the gene matches. This CDR3 region has 16 residues. Germline V gene lookup returns CDR1 SNHLY and CDR2 FYNNEI. CDR3 protein: CASSGTGGSGYNEQFF. In DNA, the CDR3 is TGTGCCAGCAGTGGGACGGGGGGGAGCGGTTACAATGAGCAGTTCTTC.

The chain is built from TRBV28 and TRBJ1-1, with D perhaps matching TRBD1 (5 bases). Germline CDR1 MDHEN, CDR2 SYDVKM. Trimming cost V 6 bases and J 7 bases, with 18 bases left between them. The CDR3 sequence is 14 residues long. Here the CDR3 reads CASSSLTQESEAFF. The CDR3 DNA sequence: TGTGCCAGCAGCAGCCTTACACAGGAGAGTGAAGCTTTCTTT.

The gene calls are TRBV9 and TRBJ2-5; D might be TRBD2 (7 bases). This CDR3 spans 15 amino acids. CDR1 is SGDLS, CDR2 YYNGEE, per germline. V gave up 3 bases and J gave up 5 bases, with 17 bases separating them. This chain's CDR3 is CASSANPGGLETQYF. The CDR3 nucleotides are TGTGCCAGCAGCGCCAATCCGGGGGGCTTGGAGACCCAGTACTTC.

This rearrangement joins TRBV5-6 to TRBJ1-4; TRBD1 agrees at 7 bases. The CDR3 has 15 amino acids. Trimming at V came to 0 bases and at J to 6 bases, leaving 5 bases not matched to a gene. The V gene's germline CDR1 is SGHDT and CDR2 YYEEEE. The CDR3 DNA reads as TGTGCCAGCAGCTTGGCCGGGACAGCACATGAAAAACTGTTTTTT. It specifies CASSLAGTAHEKLFF.

The chain carries TRBV12-5 and TRBJ2-3, with TRBD2 matching 10 bases. Germline assignment: CDR1 LGHNT and CDR2 FRNRAP. Trimming removed 5 bases from V and 3 bases from J; junction bases left unmatched: 8. This CDR3 is built from 16 residues. The CDR3 region has the DNA TGTGCTAGTGGTACTGAACCGGGACTAGCGACAGATACGCAGTATTTT. Its translation: CASGTEPGLATDTQYF. Complete variable domain (other parts from reference TRBV12-5 and TRBJ2-3): DARVTQTPRHKVTEMGQEVTMRCQPILGHNTVFWYRQTMMQGLELLAYFRNRAPLDDSGMPKDRFSAEMPDATLATLKIQPSEPRDSAVYFCASGTEPGLATDTQYFGPGTRLTVL.

This chain joins TRBV7-6 and TRBJ2-2; 8 bases are shared with TRBD2. After removal of 0 bases from V and 3 bases from J, the junction contained 3 bases not matched to a gene. CDR1 is SGHVS, CDR2 FNYEAQ, per germline. The CDR3 loop spans 16 amino acids. The CDR3 region is CASSLAGGGYTGELFF. The DNA for the CDR3 is TGTGCCAGCAGCTTAGCAGGCGGGGGGTACACCGGGGAGCTGTTTTTT. The entire variable domain, with the rest obtained from reference TRBV7-6 and TRBJ2-2, is as follows: GAGVSQSPRYKVTKRGQDVALRCDPISGHVSLYWYRQALGQGPEFLTYFNYEAQQDKSGLPNDRFSAERPEGSISTLTIQRTEQRDSAMYRCASSLAGGGYTGELFFGEGSRLTVL.

This chain uses TRBV18 with TRBJ1-5; 7 positions match TRBD1. This CDR3 comprises 15 residues. Trimming took 6 bases from V and 1 from J; bases not matched to a gene: 6. CDR1 KGHSH and CDR2 LQKENI come from the germline V gene. Written as DNA, the CDR3 is TGTGCCAGCTCCCGACAGGGAATGAGCAATCAGCCCCAGCATTTT. It encodes CASSRQGMSNQPQHF.

The V and J genes are TRBV10-1 and TRBJ2-1; TRBD2 aligns across 7 bases. With V trimmed by 8 bases and J by 6 bases, 16 bases remained unmatched. Germline loops: CDR1 WNHNN, CDR2 SYGVQD (reference sequence). The CDR3 sequence is 16 residues long. As DNA, the CDR3 is TGCGCCAGCTCAAAAAGGAACGGGAGGCCCCTCAATGAGCAGTTCTTC. Its protein is CASSKRNGRPLNEQFF.

This rearrangement joins TRBV5-1 to TRBJ2-1; 7 nucleotides line up with TRBD1. Trimming at V came to 4 bases and at J to 2 bases, leaving 6 bases not matched to a gene. Germline lookup yields CDR1 SGHRS and CDR2 YFSETQ. CDR3 length: 15 residues. The CDR3 is CASSTGQATYNEQFF. In DNA form, the CDR3 reads TGCGCCAGCAGCACCGGACAGGCCACCTACAATGAGCAGTTCTTC.

V is TRBV30 and J is TRBJ1-1; TRBD1 is a possible D gene (6 bases). Germline CDR1 and CDR2: GTSNPN and SVGIG (reference sequence). The CDR3 runs 14 residues. Between the trimmed V and J ends, which lost 3 bases and 0 bases, there was a span of 11 bases. The CDR3 DNA reads as TGTGCCTGGAGGAGGGGACACATGAACACTGAAGCTTTCTTT. Protein product: CAWRRGHMNTEAFF.

The rearrangement joins TRBV11-1 to TRBJ2-1; 9 nucleotides agree with TRBD2. The CDR3 length is 15 residues. Germline assignment: CDR1 SGHAT and CDR2 FQDESV (reference sequence). The ends lost 5 bases at V and 7 bases at J; junction bases unmatched: 9. The CDR3 loop is CASSHEASGVNEQFF. CDR3 coding DNA: TGTGCCAGCAGCCACGAGGCTAGCGGGGTTAATGAGCAGTTCTTC.

This chain joins TRBV2 and TRBJ2-5; 7 positions match TRBD1. This CDR3 spans 15 amino acids. Germline trimming cut 5 bases from V and 2 bases from J; bases unmatched to any gene: 8. CDR1 and CDR2 (germline): SNHLY, FYNNEI. The CDR3 bases are TGTGCCAGCAGTTTGACCGGGACAGCACAAGAGACCCAGTACTTC. Translation: CASSLTGTAQETQYF.

The chain has TRBV5-1 and TRBJ2-2; 10 bases match TRBD1. V lost 5 bases to trimming and J lost 4 bases; unmatched junction nucleotides: 8. The CDR3 loop spans 16 amino acids. CDR1 is SGHRS and CDR2 is YFSETQ in the germline V gene. The CDR3 DNA is TGCGCCAGCAGGCGGTCCGGGACAGGGGTCACCGGGGAGCTGTTTTTT. It is translated as CASRRSGTGVTGELFF.

In DNA form, the CDR3 reads TGTGCCAGCAGTGTGGGCAGTGGCTACACCTTC. It specifies CASSVGSGYTF. The V gene is TRBV2, the J gene TRBJ1-2; D gene unclear. In germline, CDR1 is SNHLY, CDR2 FYNNEI. V was trimmed by 4 bases and J by 7 bases, leaving 7 bases between them. This CDR3 contains 11 residues.

This clone has only one observation. The chain is built from TRBV5-1 and TRBJ1-4, with D possibly matching TRBD1 (5 bases). The CDR3 runs to 16 residues. Trimming cost V 0 bases and J 8 bases, with 17 bases left between them. CDR1 and CDR2 (germline): SGHRS, YFSETQ. This CDR3 is CASSLAGGGAGEKLFF. The CDR3 DNA is TGCGCCAGCAGCTTGGCCGGGGGTGGGGCAGGCGAAAAACTGTTTTTT.

The chain joins TRBV30 to TRBJ2-7; D gene ambiguous. Germline loops: CDR1 GTSNPN, CDR2 SVGIG (reference sequence). The CDR3 is 13 residues long. V gave up 2 bases and J gave up 0 bases, with 8 bases separating them. Here the CDR3 DNA reads TGTGCCTGGAGTATGGCCCTCTCCTACGAGCAGTACTTC. It codes for CAWSMALSYEQYF.

V gene TRBV9 combines with J gene TRBJ1-1; D is uncertain. The CDR3 spans 15 residues. The germline gives CDR1 SGDLS, CDR2 YYNGEE. V lost 0 bases, J lost 3 bases, and 12 bases lay in between. The CDR3 region is CASSVGVREDTEAFF. The CDR3 DNA follows: TGTGCCAGCAGCGTAGGAGTGAGGGAAGACACTGAAGCTTTCTTT.

This rearrangement joins TRBV14 to TRBJ2-3; the match to TRBD2 covers 7 bases. In germline, CDR1 is SGHDN, CDR2 FVKESK. The CDR3 loop spans 16 amino acids. The junction had 7 bases not matched to a gene; V was cut back by 3 bases and J by 1 base. The CDR3 DNA sequence: TGTGCCAGCAGCCACTGGCGCGGGGGAGGCACAGATACGCAGTATTTT. It specifies CASSHWRGGGTDTQYF.

The rearrangement joins TRBV10-3 to TRBJ1-2, with D perhaps TRBD1 (5 bases). Germline V gene sequence: CDR1 ENHRY, CDR2 SYGVKD. The CDR3 loop spans 13 amino acids. Trimming removed 7 bases at V and 7 bases at J, with 16 bases between. CDR3 bases: TGTGCCATCAATCAAAACCCCCAGGGTGGCTACACCTTC. It yields the protein CAINQNPQGGYTF.

The rearrangement joins TRBV28 to TRBJ2-5, with 9 bases identical to TRBD1. Germline CDR1 and CDR2: MDHEN and SYDVKM. V trimming: 2 bases; J trimming: 2 bases; junction bases outside the gene matches: 3. The CDR3 is 15 amino acids. The CDR3, as DNA: TGTGCCAGCAGTTTAGGGACAGGGCTTCAAGAGACCCAGTACTTC. Amino acid sequence: CASSLGTGLQETQYF.

The CDR3 sequence: CASTKDRGLRKLFF. CDR3 in DNA: TGTGCCAGCACTAAAGACAGGGGGCTACGAAAACTGTTTTTT. This chain joins TRBV2 and TRBJ1-4; TRBD1 matches at 10 bases. The CDR3 is made up of 14 amino acids. Germline CDR1 and CDR2: SNHLY and FYNNEI. Trimming took 7 bases from V and 10 from J; bases not matched to a gene: 9.

The chain is built from TRBV30 and TRBJ2-5; tentatively, D is TRBD2 (5 bases). From germline, CDR1 is GTSNPN and CDR2 SVGIG (reference sequence). The CDR3 contains 13 residues. Trimming removed 3 bases from V and 4 bases from J, with 12 bases in between. The CDR3 DNA reads TGTGCCTGGAGCCCGGGCCGGGGAGAGACCCAGTACTTC. Residues: CAWSPGRGETQYF.

This chain links TRBV20-1 with TRBJ1-1; D call uncertain. CDR1 and CDR2 from the germline V gene are DFQATT and SNEGSKA (reference sequence). CDR3 length: 11 residues. CDR3 sequence (DNA): TGCAGGGCCCGGGAGTACACTGAAGCTTTCTTT. It yields the protein CRAREYTEAFF.

J is TRBJ1-4 and V is TRBV9, with a tentative D call TRBD1 (5 bases). CDR1 SGDLS and CDR2 YYNGEE come from the germline V gene. The V end was cut by 3 bases, the J end by 8 bases, with 20 bases between. This CDR3 comprises 16 residues. The DNA for the CDR3 is TGTGCCAGCAGCGCAGCCACGTCGGGGGAGATCGAAAAACTGTTTTTT. It yields the protein CASSAATSGEIEKLFF.

This clone was observed a few times. The rearrangement links TRBV28 to TRBJ1-5, with D possibly being TRBD1 (6 bases). Trimming removed 4 bases from V and 6 bases from J, with 13 bases in between. The CDR3 loop spans 14 amino acids. The germline V gene has CDR1 MDHEN and CDR2 SYDVKM. The CDR3 region is CASSSNRAIQPQHF. DNA of the CDR3: TGTGCCAGCAGTTCGAACAGGGCTATTCAGCCCCAGCATTTT.